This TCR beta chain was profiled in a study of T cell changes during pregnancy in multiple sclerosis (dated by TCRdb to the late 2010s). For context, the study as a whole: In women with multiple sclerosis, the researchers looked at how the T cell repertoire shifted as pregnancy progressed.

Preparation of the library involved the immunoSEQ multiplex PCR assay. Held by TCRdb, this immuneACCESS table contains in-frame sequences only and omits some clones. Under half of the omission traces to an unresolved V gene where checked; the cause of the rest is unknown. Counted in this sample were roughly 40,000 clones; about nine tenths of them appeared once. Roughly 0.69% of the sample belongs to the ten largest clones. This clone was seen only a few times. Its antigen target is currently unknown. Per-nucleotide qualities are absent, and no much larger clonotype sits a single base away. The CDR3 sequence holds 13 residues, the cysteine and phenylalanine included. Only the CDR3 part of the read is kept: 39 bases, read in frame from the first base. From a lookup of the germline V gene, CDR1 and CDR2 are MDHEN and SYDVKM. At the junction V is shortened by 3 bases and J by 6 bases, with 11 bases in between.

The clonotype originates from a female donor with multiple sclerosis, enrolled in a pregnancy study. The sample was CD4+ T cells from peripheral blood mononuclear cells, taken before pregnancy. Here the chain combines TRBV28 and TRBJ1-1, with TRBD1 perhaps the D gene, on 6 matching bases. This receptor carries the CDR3 CASSFTGSSEAFF. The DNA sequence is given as TGTGCCAGCAGTTTCACAGGGTCGTCTGAAGCTTTCTTT.